These T cell receptor beta chains were read from a single sample in a study of blood T cell repertoires in COVID-19. TCRdb keeps only in-frame clones here, not all; method: immunoSEQ multiplex PCR. The sample includes about 200,000 clones, 84% of them seen just once. The specimen was peripheral blood. These receptors came from a human donor in a cohort sampled during active COVID-19. The CDR3 runs from the conserved cysteine through the conserved F or W. Not all rows give a size; the values are once, few, many and, for expanded clones, a class.

TRBV29-1	TRBJ2-7	-	CSSTLEDSYEQYF
TRBV5-1	TRBJ1-1	-	CASSSIPGQMNTEAFF
TRBV19	TRBJ2-1	once	CASGSPWSEQFF
TRBV19	TRBJ1-3	-	CASSPRTGRSGNTIYF
TRBV7-6	TRBJ2-7	-	CASSLVQGSYEQYF
TRBV18	TRBJ1-4	-	CASSPGGASNEKLFF
TRBV27	TRBJ2-7	-	CASSLVWAASYEQYF
TRBV27	TRBJ2-1	-	CASNIAGGFGNEQFF
TRBV6-5	TRBJ2-7	few	CASRRAWTGEYF
TRBV30	TRBJ1-3	few	CAWSQPGQERNTIYF